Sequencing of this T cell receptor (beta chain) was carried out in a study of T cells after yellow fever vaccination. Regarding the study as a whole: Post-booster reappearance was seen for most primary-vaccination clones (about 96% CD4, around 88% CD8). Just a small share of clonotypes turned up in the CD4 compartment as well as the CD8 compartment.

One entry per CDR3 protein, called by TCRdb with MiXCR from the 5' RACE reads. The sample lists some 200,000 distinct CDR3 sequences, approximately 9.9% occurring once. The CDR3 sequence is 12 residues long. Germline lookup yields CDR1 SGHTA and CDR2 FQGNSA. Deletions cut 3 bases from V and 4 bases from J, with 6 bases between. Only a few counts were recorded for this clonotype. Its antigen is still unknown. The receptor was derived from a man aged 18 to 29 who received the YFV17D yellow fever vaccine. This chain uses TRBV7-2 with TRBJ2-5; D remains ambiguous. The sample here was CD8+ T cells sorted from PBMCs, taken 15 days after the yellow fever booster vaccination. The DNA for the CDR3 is TGTGCCAGCAGCTTCACGGTAGAGACCCAGTACTTC. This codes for CASSFTVETQYF. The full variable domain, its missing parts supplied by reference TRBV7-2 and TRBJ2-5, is GAGVSQSPSNKVTEKGKDVELRCDPISGHTALYWYRQSLGQGLEFLIYFQGNSAPDKSGLPSDRFSAERTGGSVSTLTIQRTQQEDSAVYLCASSFTVETQYFGPGTRLLVL.